Following are 11 T cell receptor beta chains from one sample sequenced in a study of cytomegalovirus exposure and HLA in healthy donors (dated by TCRdb to about 2017). The library came from the immunoSEQ multiplex PCR assay. TCRdb holds this immuneACCESS table with in-frame rearrangements only. Some clones are missing; in checked studies, unresolved V genes explain under half, and the rest has no known cause. This sample holds approximately 190,000 clones; approximately 88% were observed only once. Roughly 6.5% of the sample goes to the ten largest clones. Specimen: PBMCs. The receptors were sampled from a man between 18 and 35 years old in good health and CMV-seropositive.

This clone has a single count. The gene calls are TRBV9 and TRBJ2-1; 8 bases are shared with TRBD2. The germline V gene encodes CDR1 SGDLS and CDR2 YYNGEE. V was pared by 4 bases and J by 9 bases, with 6 bases of the junction left unmatched. The CDR3 extends over 13 amino acids. CDR3 amino acids: CASSRGGEGEQFF. The CDR3 DNA reads as TGTGCCAGCAGCCGGGGGGGGGAGGGTGAGCAGTTCTTC.

The chain couples TRBV29-1 to TRBJ2-1; a possible D gene is TRBD2 (5 bases). The CDR3 contains 12 residues. V was cut by 8 bases and J by 7 bases, with 15 bases left in between. Per the germline V gene, CDR1 is SQVTM and CDR2 is ANQGSEA. The CDR3 region is CSTLASTNEQFF. In DNA form, the CDR3 reads TGCAGCACCTTGGCTAGCACGAATGAGCAGTTCTTC.

The chain combines TRBV6-6 with TRBJ1-2; D gene uncertain. This CDR3 comprises 12 residues. CDR1 MNHNY and CDR2 SVGAGI come from the germline V gene (reference sequence). Trimming pared 1 base from V and 8 bases from J, leaving 8 bases between. The CDR3 sequence is CASSYLGRGYTF. CDR3 DNA sequence: TGTGCCAGCAGTTACTTGGGCAGGGGCTACACCTTC.

The chain couples TRBV4-2 to TRBJ2-2, with D hard to call. The ends were cut back, 5 bases at V and 3 bases at J, with 16 bases in the middle. The CDR3 runs 16 residues. Germline V gene data show CDR1 as LGHNA and CDR2 as YNFKEQ. The CDR3 DNA is TGTGCCAGCAGCTCGAGCGATACCGGTTACACCGGGGAGCTGTTTTTT. Translation gives CASSSSDTGYTGELFF.

CDR3 sequence (DNA): TGTGCCAGCAGTTTTATCTGGGGCACAGACACAGATACGCAGTATTTT. Residues: CASSFIWGTDTDTQYF. The chain has TRBV28 and TRBJ2-3, with D perhaps matching TRBD1 (5 bases). There are 16 residues in the CDR3. Deletions cut 3 bases from V and 2 bases from J, with 15 bases between. The germline CDR1 and CDR2 sequences are MDHEN and SYDVKM. Drawing the rest from reference TRBV28 and TRBJ2-3, the complete variable domain is DVKVTQSSRYLVKRTGEKVFLECVQDMDHENMFWYRQDPGLGLRLIYFSYDVKMKEKGDIPEGYSVSREKKERFSLILESASTNQTSMYLCASSFIWGTDTDTQYFGPGTRLTVL.

This clone appeared once. The chain uses TRBV13 and TRBJ2-7; perhaps TRBD2 as D (12 bases). Trimming shortened V by 5 bases and J by 7 bases, and 33 bases separated the two germline ends. This CDR3 comprises 19 residues. Germline loops: CDR1 PRHDT, CDR2 FYEKMQ (reference sequence). This chain's CDR3 is CASSRGRDRGTSGPQEQYF. The CDR3 DNA reads as TGTGCCAGCAGCCGCGGCCGGGACAGGGGGACTAGCGGGCCTCAGGAGCAGTACTTC.

The chain uses TRBV5-1 and TRBJ2-7; D is perhaps TRBD2 (5 bases). The V gene's germline CDR1 is SGHRS and CDR2 YFSETQ. CDR3 length: 14 residues. Trimming took off 0 bases at V and 2 bases at J, with 9 bases between the two ends. The CDR3 loop is CASSLDPGTYEQYF. The CDR3, as DNA: TGCGCCAGCAGCTTGGATCCCGGGACCTACGAGCAGTACTTC.

The V gene is TRBV5-6, the J gene TRBJ2-7, with 10 nucleotides matching TRBD2. Germline lookup yields CDR1 SGHDT and CDR2 YYEEEE. V lost 4 bases to trimming and J lost 0 bases; unmatched junction nucleotides: 4. This CDR3 comprises 15 residues. In DNA, the CDR3 is TGTGCCAGCAGCGGGGGACTAGCGCTCTCCTACGAGCAGTACTTC. It encodes CASSGGLALSYEQYF.

The chain links TRBV18 to TRBJ2-3; D is possibly TRBD2 (5 bases). Germline V gene lookup returns CDR1 KGHSH and CDR2 LQKENI. V gave up 5 bases and J gave up 2 bases, with 20 bases separating them. This CDR3 contains 17 residues. This CDR3 is CASSADGLDTYTDTQYF. Here the CDR3 DNA reads TGTGCCAGCTCAGCCGACGGACTCGATACCTACACAGATACGCAGTATTTT.

The chain combines TRBV7-8 with TRBJ2-5; the match to TRBD2 covers 10 bases. The J segment lost 1 base and the V segment lost 3 bases, leaving 5 bases of the junction unmatched. CDR3 length equals 16 residues. Germline V gene data show CDR1 as SGHVS and CDR2 as FQNEAQ. This chain's CDR3 is CASSLISGRVQETQYF. The CDR3 coding sequence is TGTGCCAGCAGCTTGATCAGCGGGAGGGTCCAAGAGACCCAGTACTTC. Full variable domain (missing parts from reference TRBV7-8 and TRBJ2-5): GAGVSQSPRYKVAKRGQDVALRCDPISGHVSLFWYQQALGQGPEFLTYFQNEAQLDKSGLPSDRFFAERPEGSVSTLKIQRTQQEDSAVYLCASSLISGRVQETQYFGPGTRLLVL.

The chain recombines TRBV7-2 with TRBJ2-1; TRBD2 matches at 7 bases. CDR1 is SGHTA, CDR2 FQGNSA, per germline. This CDR3 contains 12 residues. Germline trimming cut 3 bases from V and 10 bases from J; bases unmatched to any gene: 3. The chain's CDR3 is CASSLATSEQFF. Written as DNA, the CDR3 is TGTGCCAGCAGCTTGGCGACTAGCGAGCAGTTCTTC.